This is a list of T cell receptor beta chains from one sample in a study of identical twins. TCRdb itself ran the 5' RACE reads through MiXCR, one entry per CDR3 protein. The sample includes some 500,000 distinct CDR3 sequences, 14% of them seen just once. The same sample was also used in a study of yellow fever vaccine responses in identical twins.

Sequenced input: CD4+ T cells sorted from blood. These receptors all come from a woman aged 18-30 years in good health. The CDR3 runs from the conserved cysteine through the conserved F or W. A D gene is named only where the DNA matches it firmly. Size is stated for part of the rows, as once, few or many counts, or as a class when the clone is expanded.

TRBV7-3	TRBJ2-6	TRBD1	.	CASSLTPRDRMSSGANVLTF	TGTGCCAGCAGCTTAACGCCCAGGGACAGGATGAGCTCTGGGGCCAACGTCCTGACTTTC
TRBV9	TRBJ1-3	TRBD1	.	CASSPGTGVGNTIYF	TGTGCCAGCAGCCCCGGCACAGGGGTCGGAAACACCATATATTTT
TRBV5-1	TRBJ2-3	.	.	CASSSDSRSRMRDTQYF	TGCGCCAGCAGCTCGGACAGCCGCTCTAGAATGAGAGATACGCAGTATTTT
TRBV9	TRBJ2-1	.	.	CASSVAGTNYNEQFF	TGTGCCAGCAGCGTAGCAGGGACAAATTACAATGAGCAGTTCTTC
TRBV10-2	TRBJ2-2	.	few	CASSFQGVAGANTGELFF	TGCGCCAGCAGCTTCCAGGGGGTAGCGGGCGCGAACACCGGGGAGCTGTTTTTT
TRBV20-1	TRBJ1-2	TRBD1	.	CSARVSGQANYGYTF	TGCAGTGCTAGAGTTTCGGGACAGGCAAACTATGGCTACACCTTC
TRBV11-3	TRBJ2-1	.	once	CASTQDTSYNEQFF	TGTGCCAGCACCCAGGACACCTCCTACAATGAGCAGTTCTTC
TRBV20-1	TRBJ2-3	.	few	CSARDPADTQYF	TGCAGTGCTAGAGATCCCGCAGATACGCAGTATTTT
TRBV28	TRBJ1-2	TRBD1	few	CASSFPTGGDYGYTF	TGTGCCAGCAGTTTTCCAACAGGGGGGGACTATGGCTACACCTTC
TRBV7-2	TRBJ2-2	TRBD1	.	CASSEGAGTGELFF	TGTGCCAGCAGCGAGGGGGCGGGCACCGGGGAGCTGTTTTTT
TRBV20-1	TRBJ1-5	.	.	CSARREMSNQPQHF	TGCAGTGCCCGCCGGGAAATGAGCAATCAGCCCCAGCATTTT
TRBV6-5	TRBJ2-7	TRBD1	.	CASGQGPLGQYF	TGTGCCAGCGGACAGGGGCCCCTCGGTCAGTACTTC
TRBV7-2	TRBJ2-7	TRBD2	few	CASSPTSGIGYEQYF	TGTGCCAGCAGCCCAACTAGCGGGATAGGGTACGAGCAGTACTTC
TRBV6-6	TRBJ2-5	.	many	CASSYFGETQYF	TGTGCCAGCAGTTACTTTGGGGAGACCCAGTACTTC
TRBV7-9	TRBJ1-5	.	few	CASSLGSGNQPQHF	TGTGCCAGCAGCTTAGGTAGTGGCAATCAGCCCCAGCATTTT
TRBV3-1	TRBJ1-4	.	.	CASSHPTNEKLFF	TGTGCCAGCAGCCACCCAACTAATGAAAAACTGTTTTTT
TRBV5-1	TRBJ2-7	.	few	CASSHSSGTSSYEQYF	TGCGCCAGCAGCCATTCCTCCGGGACATCCTCCTACGAGCAGTACTTC
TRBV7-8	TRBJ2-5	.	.	CASSRPHTRLDQETQYF	TGTGCCAGCAGCCGCCCGCATACCCGACTGGACCAAGAGACCCAGTACTTC
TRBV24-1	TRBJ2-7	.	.	CAASWDITHEQYF	TGTGCCGCCTCGTGGGACATCACCCACGAGCAGTACTTC
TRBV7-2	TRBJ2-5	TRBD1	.	CASRTTGVETQYF	TGTGCCAGCAGGACGACAGGGGTGGAGACCCAGTACTTC
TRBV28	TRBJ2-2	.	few	CASSFWTANTGELFF	TGTGCCAGCAGTTTTTGGACCGCGAACACCGGGGAGCTGTTTTTT
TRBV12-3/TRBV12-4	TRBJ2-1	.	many	CASTQTDSYNEQFF	TGTGCCAGCACTCAAACGGATTCCTACAATGAGCAGTTCTTC
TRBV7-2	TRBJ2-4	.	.	CASSPTRLQAKNIQYF	TGTGCCAGCAGTCCAACTAGGCTCCAAGCCAAAAACATTCAGTACTTC
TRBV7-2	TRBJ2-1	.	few	CASSKGGAYNEQFF	TGTGCCAGCAGCAAGGGGGGGGCGTACAATGAGCAGTTCTTC
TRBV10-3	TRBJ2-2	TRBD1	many	CAIMGQGLAGELFF	TGTGCCATCATGGGACAGGGTTTGGCCGGGGAGCTGTTTTTT
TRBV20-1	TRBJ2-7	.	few	CSAIEIQSSYEQYF	TGCAGTGCCATCGAGATACAGAGCTCCTACGAGCAGTACTTC
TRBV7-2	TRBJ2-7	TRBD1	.	CASSTGTGGAFVYF	TGTGCCAGCAGCACGGGGACAGGGGGCGCTTTTGTGTACTTC
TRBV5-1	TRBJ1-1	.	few	CASSPDGGTEAFF	TGCGCCAGCAGCCCCGACGGAGGCACTGAAGCTTTCTTT
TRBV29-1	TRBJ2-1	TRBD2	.	CSVLGGNEQFF	TGCAGCGTTTTGGGGGGGAATGAGCAGTTCTTC
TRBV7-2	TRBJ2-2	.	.	CASSLAGVAVAGELFF	TGTGCCAGCAGCTTAGCGGGAGTAGCGGTCGCCGGGGAGCTGTTTTTT
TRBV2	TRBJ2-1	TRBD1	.	CASRHRTGAYNEQFF	TGTGCCAGCAGGCACCGGACAGGGGCGTACAATGAGCAGTTCTTC
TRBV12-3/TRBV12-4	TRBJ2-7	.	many	CASSLAGGGYEQYF	TGTGCCAGCAGTTTAGCCGGAGGGGGCTACGAGCAGTACTTC
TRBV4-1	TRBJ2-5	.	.	CASSRLYRETQYF	TGCGCCAGCAGCCGTCTCTATCGGGAGACCCAGTACTTC
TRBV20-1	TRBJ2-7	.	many	CSARDTGQGFYEQYF	TGCAGTGCTAGAGATACGGGGCAGGGTTTCTACGAGCAGTACTTC
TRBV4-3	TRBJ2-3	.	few	CASSQGSGLDTQYF	TGCGCCAGCAGCCAAGGCAGCGGTTTAGATACGCAGTATTTT
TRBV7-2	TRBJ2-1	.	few	CASSLRLEQFF	TGTGCCAGCAGCTTACGGCTTGAGCAGTTCTTC
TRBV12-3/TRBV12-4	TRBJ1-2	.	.	CASSPGPGFGYTF	TGTGCCAGCAGCCCGGGGCCGGGGTTTGGCTACACCTTC
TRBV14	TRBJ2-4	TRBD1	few	CASGDRGLWQGIQYF	TGTGCCAGCGGCGACAGGGGCCTTTGGCAAGGGATTCAGTACTTC
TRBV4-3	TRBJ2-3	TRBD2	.	CASSRVLAGANTDTQYF	TGCGCCAGCAGCCGAGTACTAGCGGGAGCCAACACAGATACGCAGTATTTT
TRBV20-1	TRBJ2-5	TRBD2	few	CSAKAGRWEETQYF	TGCAGTGCTAAAGCGGGACGGTGGGAAGAGACCCAGTACTTC
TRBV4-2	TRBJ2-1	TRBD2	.	CASNQRPPGTSGIFNEQFF	TGTGCCAGCAACCAAAGACCGCCCGGGACTAGCGGGATTTTTAATGAGCAGTTCTTC
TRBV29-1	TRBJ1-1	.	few	CSGVVGNTEAFF	TGCAGCGGGGTGGTGGGGAACACTGAAGCTTTCTTT
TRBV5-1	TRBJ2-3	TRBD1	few	CASRSGQYTDTQYF	TGCGCCAGCAGATCGGGACAGTACACAGATACGCAGTATTTT
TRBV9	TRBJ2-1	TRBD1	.	CASSARSTGVEQFF	TGTGCCAGCAGCGCAAGATCGACAGGGGTTGAGCAGTTCTTC